This TCR beta chain was identified in a study of T cell responses to AZD1222 COVID-19 vaccine. A word on this clone: What it binds is not known.

Study observations and caveats: A mostly white British donor set with more females was recruited, and clonal diversity was possibly underestimated. Only 5 or 6 people who got AZD1222 tested seropositive at baseline.

Produced via immunoSEQ multiplex PCR; TCRdb's table is partial and in-frame only. The sample lists tens of thousands of clones, around 91% occurring once. V was clipped by 2 bases and J by 6 bases; unmatched bases: 12. Germline loops: CDR1 MNHEY, CDR2 SVGAGI. This CDR3 has 16 amino acids. The sequence came from an adult in good health. The chain links TRBV6-5 to TRBJ1-2; TRBD1 matches at 7 bases. The sequencing used peripheral blood, collected on day 0 of AZD1222 vaccination. The CDR3 protein is CASSYTFPQGSNGYTF. Here the CDR3 DNA reads TGTGCCAGCAGTTACACTTTTCCACAGGGGTCTAATGGCTACACCTTC.